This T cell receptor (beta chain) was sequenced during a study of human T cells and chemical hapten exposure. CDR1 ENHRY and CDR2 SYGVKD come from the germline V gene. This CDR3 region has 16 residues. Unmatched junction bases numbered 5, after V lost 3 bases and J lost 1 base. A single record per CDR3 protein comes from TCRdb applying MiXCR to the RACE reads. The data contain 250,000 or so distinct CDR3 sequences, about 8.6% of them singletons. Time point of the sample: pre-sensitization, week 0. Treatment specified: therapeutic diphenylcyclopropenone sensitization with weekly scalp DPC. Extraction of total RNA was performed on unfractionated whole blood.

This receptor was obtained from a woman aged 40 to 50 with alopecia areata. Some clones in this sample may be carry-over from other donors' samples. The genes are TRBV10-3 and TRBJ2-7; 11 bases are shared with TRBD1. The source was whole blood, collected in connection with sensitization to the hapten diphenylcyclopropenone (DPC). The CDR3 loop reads CAISDPGTGGSYEQYF. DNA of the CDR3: TGTGCCATCAGTGATCCCGGGACAGGGGGATCCTACGAGCAGTACTTC.